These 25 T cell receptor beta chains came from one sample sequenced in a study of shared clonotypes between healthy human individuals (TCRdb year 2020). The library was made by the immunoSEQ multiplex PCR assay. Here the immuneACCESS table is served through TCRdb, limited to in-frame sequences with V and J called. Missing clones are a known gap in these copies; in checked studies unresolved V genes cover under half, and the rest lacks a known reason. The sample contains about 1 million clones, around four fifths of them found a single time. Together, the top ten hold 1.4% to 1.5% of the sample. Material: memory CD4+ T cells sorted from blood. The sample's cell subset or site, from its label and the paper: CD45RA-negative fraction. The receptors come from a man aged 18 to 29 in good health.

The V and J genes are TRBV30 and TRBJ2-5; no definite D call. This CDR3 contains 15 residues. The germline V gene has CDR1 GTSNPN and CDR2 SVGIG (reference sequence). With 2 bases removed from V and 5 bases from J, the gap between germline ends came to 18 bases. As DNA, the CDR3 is TGTGCCTGGAGTTTCCCAGGCCGGACCGGGGAGACCCAGTACTTC. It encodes CAWSFPGRTGETQYF.

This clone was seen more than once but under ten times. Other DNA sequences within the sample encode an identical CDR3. The DNA for the CDR3 is TGTGCCTGGACAGGAAATAGCAATCAGCCCCAGCATTTT. Translation: CAWTGNSNQPQHF. The chain carries TRBV30 and TRBJ1-5; D gene unclear. V lost 4 bases, J lost 0 bases, and 7 bases lay in between. This CDR3 spans 13 amino acids. The germline V gene has CDR1 GTSNPN and CDR2 SVGIG (reference sequence).

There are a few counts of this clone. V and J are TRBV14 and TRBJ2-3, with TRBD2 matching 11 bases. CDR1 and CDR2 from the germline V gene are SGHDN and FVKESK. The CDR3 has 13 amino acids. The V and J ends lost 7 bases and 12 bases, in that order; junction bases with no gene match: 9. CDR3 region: CASMTSGARLQYF. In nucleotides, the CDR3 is TGTGCCAGCATGACTAGCGGGGCCAGATTACAGTATTTT.

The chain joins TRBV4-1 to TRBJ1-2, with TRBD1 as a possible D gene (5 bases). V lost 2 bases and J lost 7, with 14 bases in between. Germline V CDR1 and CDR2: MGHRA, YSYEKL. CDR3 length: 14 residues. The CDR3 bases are TGCGCCAGCAGCCAACGGGGCGGCGGTTCTGGCTACACCTTC. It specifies CASSQRGGGSGYTF.

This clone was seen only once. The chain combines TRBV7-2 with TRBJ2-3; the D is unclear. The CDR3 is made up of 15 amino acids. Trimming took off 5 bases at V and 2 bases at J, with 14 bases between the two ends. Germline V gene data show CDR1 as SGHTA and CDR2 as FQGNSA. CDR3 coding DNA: TGTGCCAGCAGCCCAGTTTTTAGTCCCACAGATACGCAGTATTTT. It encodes CASSPVFSPTDTQYF.

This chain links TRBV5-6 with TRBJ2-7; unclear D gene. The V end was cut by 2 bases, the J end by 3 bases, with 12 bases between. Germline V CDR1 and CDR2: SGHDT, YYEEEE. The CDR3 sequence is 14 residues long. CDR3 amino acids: CASSLLWGSYEQYF. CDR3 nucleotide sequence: TGTGCCAGCAGCTTATTGTGGGGAAGCTACGAGCAGTACTTC.

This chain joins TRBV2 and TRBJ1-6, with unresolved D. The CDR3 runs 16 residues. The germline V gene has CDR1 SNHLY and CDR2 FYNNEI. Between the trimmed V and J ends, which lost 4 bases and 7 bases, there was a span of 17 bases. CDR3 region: CASSGFNAGSNSPLHF. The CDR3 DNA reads TGTGCCAGCAGTGGTTTTAACGCAGGCTCCAATTCACCCCTCCACTTT. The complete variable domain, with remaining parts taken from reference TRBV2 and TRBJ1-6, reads EPEVTQTPSHQVTQMGQEVILRCVPISNHLYFYWYRQILGQKVEFLVSFYNNEISEKSEIFDDQFSVERPDGSNFTLKIRSTKLEDSAMYFCASSGFNAGSNSPLHFGNGTRLTVT.

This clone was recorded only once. The chain's CDR3 is CASSTYRDPGYEQYF. Here the CDR3 DNA reads TGTGCCAGCAGCACCTATCGTGATCCGGGATACGAGCAGTACTTC. The J gene is TRBJ2-7, the V gene TRBV5-6; D might be TRBD2 (5 bases). There are 15 residues in the CDR3. CDR1 is SGHDT, CDR2 YYEEEE, per germline. Deletions cut 4 bases from V and 4 bases from J, with 18 bases between.

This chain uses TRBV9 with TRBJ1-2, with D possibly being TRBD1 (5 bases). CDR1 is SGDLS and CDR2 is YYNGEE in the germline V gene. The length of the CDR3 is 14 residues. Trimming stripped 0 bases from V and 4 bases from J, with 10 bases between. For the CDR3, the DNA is TGTGCCAGCAGCGTAGGGGGCGGCGTCTATGGCTACACCTTC. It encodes CASSVGGGVYGYTF.

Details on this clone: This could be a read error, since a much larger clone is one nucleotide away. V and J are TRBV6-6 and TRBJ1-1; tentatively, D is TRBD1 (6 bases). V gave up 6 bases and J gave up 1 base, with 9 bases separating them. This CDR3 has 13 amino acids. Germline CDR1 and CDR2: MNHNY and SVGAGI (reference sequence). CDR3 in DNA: TGTGCCAGCAGGGAACAGGGGAACACTGAAGCTTTCTTT. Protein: CASREQGNTEAFF.

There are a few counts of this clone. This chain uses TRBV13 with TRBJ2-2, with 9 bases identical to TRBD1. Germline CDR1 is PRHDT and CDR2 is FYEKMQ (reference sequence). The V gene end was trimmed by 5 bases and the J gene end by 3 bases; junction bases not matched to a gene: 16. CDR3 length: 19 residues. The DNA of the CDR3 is TGTGCCAGCAGCCTTTTTGGGGACAGGGCGGCAACGGACACCGGGGAGCTGTTTTTT. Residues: CASSLFGDRAATDTGELFF.

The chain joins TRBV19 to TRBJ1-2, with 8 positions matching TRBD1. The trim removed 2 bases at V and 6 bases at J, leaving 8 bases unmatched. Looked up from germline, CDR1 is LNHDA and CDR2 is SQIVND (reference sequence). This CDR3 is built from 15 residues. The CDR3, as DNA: TGTGCCAGTAGTATAAGTCTCAGGGGGCGCGATGGCTACACCTTC. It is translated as CASSISLRGRDGYTF.

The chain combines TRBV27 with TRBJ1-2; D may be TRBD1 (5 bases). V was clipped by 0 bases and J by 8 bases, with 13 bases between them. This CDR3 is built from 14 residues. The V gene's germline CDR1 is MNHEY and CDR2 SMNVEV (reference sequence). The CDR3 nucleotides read TGTGCCAGCAGTTTATCGGGGGACCCTGTGGGCTACACCTTC. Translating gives CASSLSGDPVGYTF.

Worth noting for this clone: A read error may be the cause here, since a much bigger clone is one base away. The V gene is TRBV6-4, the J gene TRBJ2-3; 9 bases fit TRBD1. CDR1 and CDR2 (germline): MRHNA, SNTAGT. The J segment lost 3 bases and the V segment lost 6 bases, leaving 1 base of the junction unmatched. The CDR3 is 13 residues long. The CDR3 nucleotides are TGTGCCAGCAGAGGACAGGGGACAGATACGCAGTATTTT. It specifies CASRGQGTDTQYF.

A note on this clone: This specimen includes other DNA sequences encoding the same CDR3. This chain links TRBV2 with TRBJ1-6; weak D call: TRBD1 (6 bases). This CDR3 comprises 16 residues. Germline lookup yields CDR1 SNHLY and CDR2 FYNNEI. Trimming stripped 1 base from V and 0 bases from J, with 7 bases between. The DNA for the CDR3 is TGTGCCAGCAGTGAAGAAGGGGGCTCCTATAATTCACCCCTCCACTTT. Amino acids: CASSEEGGSYNSPLHF.

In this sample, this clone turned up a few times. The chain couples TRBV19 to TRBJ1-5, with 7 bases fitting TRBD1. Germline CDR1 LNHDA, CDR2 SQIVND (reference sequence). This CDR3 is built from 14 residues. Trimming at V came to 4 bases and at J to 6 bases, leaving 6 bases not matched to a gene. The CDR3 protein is CASSKGQPPQPQHF. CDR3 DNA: TGTGCCAGTAGTAAGGGACAGCCGCCTCAGCCCCAGCATTTT.

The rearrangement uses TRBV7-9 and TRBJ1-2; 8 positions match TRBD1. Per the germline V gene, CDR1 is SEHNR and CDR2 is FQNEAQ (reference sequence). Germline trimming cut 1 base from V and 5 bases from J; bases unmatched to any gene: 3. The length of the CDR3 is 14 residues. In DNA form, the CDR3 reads TGTGCCAGCAGCTTAGAGACAGGGGTGTATGGCTACACCTTC. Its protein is CASSLETGVYGYTF.

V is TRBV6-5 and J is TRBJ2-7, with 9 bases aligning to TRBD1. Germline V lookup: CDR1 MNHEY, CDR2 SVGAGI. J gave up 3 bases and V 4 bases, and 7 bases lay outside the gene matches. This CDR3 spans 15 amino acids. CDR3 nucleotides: TGTGCCAGCAGTTGGCAAGACAGGGGGAACTACGAGCAGTACTTC. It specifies CASSWQDRGNYEQYF.

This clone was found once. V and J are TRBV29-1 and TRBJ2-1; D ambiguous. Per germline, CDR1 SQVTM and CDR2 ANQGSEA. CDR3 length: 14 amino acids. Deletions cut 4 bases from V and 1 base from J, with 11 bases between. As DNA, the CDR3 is TGCAGCGTTGGTCGGGCACAATCCTACAATGAGCAGTTCTTC. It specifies CSVGRAQSYNEQFF.

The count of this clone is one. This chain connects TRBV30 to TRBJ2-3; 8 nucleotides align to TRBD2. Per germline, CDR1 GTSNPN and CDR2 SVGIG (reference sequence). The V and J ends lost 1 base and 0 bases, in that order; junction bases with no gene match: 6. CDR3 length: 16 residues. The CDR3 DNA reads TGTGCCTGGAGTGACGGGAGGGGGAGCAGCACAGATACGCAGTATTTT. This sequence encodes CAWSDGRGSSTDTQYF.

This CDR3 is CASSESSTGGGEQYF. In DNA form, the CDR3 reads TGTGCCAGCAGTGAATCCTCAACAGGGGGCGGCGAGCAGTACTTC. V and J are TRBV6-1 and TRBJ2-7; 9 bases align to TRBD1. This CDR3 has 15 residues. Trimming took 2 bases from V and 6 from J; bases not matched to a gene: 8. Germline CDR1 is MNHNS and CDR2 is SASEGT.

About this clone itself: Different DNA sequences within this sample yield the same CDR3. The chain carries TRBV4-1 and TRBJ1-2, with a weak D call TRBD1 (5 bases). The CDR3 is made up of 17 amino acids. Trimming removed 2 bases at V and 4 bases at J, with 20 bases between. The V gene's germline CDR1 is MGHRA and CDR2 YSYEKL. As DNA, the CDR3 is TGCGCCAGCAGCCAACCTCAGGGCGGAGGGTGGTCCTATGGCTACACCTTC. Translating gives CASSQPQGGGWSYGYTF.

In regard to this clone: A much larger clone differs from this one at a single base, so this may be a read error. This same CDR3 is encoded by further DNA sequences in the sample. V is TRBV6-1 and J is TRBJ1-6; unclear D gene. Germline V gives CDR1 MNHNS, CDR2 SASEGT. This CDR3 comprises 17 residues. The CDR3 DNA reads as TGTGCTAGCAGTGAGTACCAGTCGAGAGCCTATAATTCACCCCTCCACTTT. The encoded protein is CASSEYQSRAYNSPLHF.

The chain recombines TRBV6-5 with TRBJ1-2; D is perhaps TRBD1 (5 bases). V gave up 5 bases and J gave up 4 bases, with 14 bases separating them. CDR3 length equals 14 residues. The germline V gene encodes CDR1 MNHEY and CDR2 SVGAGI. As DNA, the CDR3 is TGTGCCAGCAGTGAACCGGACATACTCTATGGCTACACCTTC. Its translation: CASSEPDILYGYTF.

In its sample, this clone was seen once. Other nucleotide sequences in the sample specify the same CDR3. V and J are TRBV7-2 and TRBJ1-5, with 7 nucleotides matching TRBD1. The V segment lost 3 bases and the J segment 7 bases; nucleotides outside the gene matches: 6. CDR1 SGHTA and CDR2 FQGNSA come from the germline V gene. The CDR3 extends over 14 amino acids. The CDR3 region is CASSFRQGGQPQHF. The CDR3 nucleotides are TGTGCCAGCAGCTTCCGACAGGGAGGACAGCCCCAGCATTTT. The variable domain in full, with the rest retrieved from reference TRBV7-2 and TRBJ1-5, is GAGVSQSPSNKVTEKGKDVELRCDPISGHTALYWYRQSLGQGLEFLIYFQGNSAPDKSGLPSDRFSAERTGGSVSTLTIQRTQQEDSAVYLCASSFRQGGQPQHFGDGTRLSIL.